The following is a TCR beta chain sequence with its context. Its antigen is not identified. BIOMED2 TRB-A/B primer pools were used in multiplex TRB PCR. Each CDR3 protein gets one entry after TCRdb re-called the multiplex PCR reads with MiXCR. Found here are 15,000 to 20,000 distinct CDR3 sequences, 28% of them singletons; the top ten hold less than 4.5%. Trimming removed 5 bases at V and 4 bases at J, with 21 bases between. The V gene's germline CDR1 is DFQATT and CDR2 SNEGSKA (reference sequence). CDR3 length: 15 amino acids. This sample is drawn from a study of T and B cells in COVID-19 patients. Across the whole study: COVID-19 patients gave peripheral blood either during active infection or after recovery. Recovered patients mostly had mild to moderate COVID-19 managed as outpatients. Critical illness requiring mechanical ventilation or extracorporeal membrane oxygenation affected three fifths of the roughly 20 active-infection patients. Study conclusions and caveats: Patients with COVID-19 reportedly showed strongly skewed T cell receptor beta variable and joining gene usage.

Blood genomic DNA input for TRB amplification was roughly 250-550 ng. The source is a human donor who had recovered from COVID-19. The chain employs TRBV20-1 and TRBJ2-7; D is possibly TRBD1 or TRBD2 (5 bases each). Sample: blood. CDR3 in amino acids: CSAGTPGLSKYEQYF. In nucleotides, the CDR3 is TGCAGTGCTGGGACCCCGGGGCTGAGTAAGTACGAGCAGTACTTC.